These T cell receptor beta chains were read from a single sample in a study of CD8 T cells in ankylosing spondylitis. TCRdb re-derived calls from the 5' RACE reads in MiXCR, one entry per CDR3 protein. The sample contains under 950,000 distinct CDR3 sequences, about 20% of which appear only once. The sample was blood, either unsorted or a sorted T cell fraction (not recorded which). Receptors originate from a male donor with ankylosing spondylitis. Both conserved end residues are part of each CDR3. A D gene is named only where the DNA matches it firmly. Size is stated for part of the rows, as once, few or many counts, or as a class when the clone is expanded.

abundance,j_gene,len,v_gene,d_gene,CDR3nt,CDR3aa
few,TRBJ2-1,13,TRBV3-1,.,TGTGCCAGCAGCCAAAGGGTCAGGAGTGAGCAGTTCTTC,CASSQRVRSEQFF
few,TRBJ2-7,14,TRBV12-3/TRBV12-4,.,TGTGCCAGCAGTTTACTCTTGAGATATCGCGAGCAGTACTTC,CASSLLLRYREQYF
.,TRBJ2-7,13,TRBV15,.,TGTGCCACCAGCAGAAAGAGCTCCTACGAGCAGTACTTC,CATSRKSSYEQYF
.,TRBJ2-2,15,TRBV7-6,TRBD1,TGTGCCAGCAGCCACCAGGGGGCTATCACCGGGGAGCTGTTTTTT,CASSHQGAITGELFF
few,TRBJ1-1,16,TRBV20-1,.,TGCAGTGCTAGAGGGACAGCCAGAGCTATGAACACTGAAGCTTTCTTT,CSARGTARAMNTEAFF
once,TRBJ2-5,14,TRBV10-3,TRBD2,TGTGCCATCAGCCTGACTAGCGCCCAAGAGACCCAGTACTTC,CAISLTSAQETQYF
many,TRBJ2-1,16,TRBV9,TRBD2,TGTGCCAGCAGCGCCGGACTAGCGGCAACCTACAATGAGCAGTTCTTC,CASSAGLAATYNEQFF
.,TRBJ1-4,15,TRBV5-1,.,TGCGCCAGCAGTTCGACCGGGACCGGGCCTGAAAAACTGTTTTTT,CASSSTGTGPEKLFF
.,TRBJ2-7,15,TRBV27,TRBD2,TGTGCCAGCAGCTCAACGGGACTAGCGGTCCACGAGCAGTACTTC,CASSSTGLAVHEQYF
.,TRBJ2-5,13,TRBV6-1,TRBD1,TGTGCCAGCAGCGAAACAGGGGCTGGGACCCAGTACTTC,CASSETGAGTQYF
.,TRBJ2-1,16,TRBV28,.,TGTGCCAGCAGTTTGGAGGGGCTGGTACAGTACAATGAGCAGTTCTTC,CASSLEGLVQYNEQFF
.,TRBJ2-5,19,TRBV11-1,TRBD1,TGTGCCAGCAGCTTAGGGTTCCGGGACAGGGTACCCTATGAAGAGACCCAGTACTTC,CASSLGFRDRVPYEETQYF
few,TRBJ2-1,14,TRBV20-1,.,TGCAGTGCTCCTGAGGGGGGAGACTACAATGAGCAGTTCTTC,CSAPEGGDYNEQFF
few,TRBJ2-1,16,TRBV7-8,.,TGTGCCAGCATCGCTACCCGGACTACCTCCTACAATGAGCAGTTCTTC,CASIATRTTSYNEQFF
.,TRBJ1-2,14,TRBV29-1,.,TGCAGCGTTGAAACCTCCACAGGTTTCTATGGCTACACCTTC,CSVETSTGFYGYTF
many,TRBJ1-6,15,TRBV27,.,TGTGCCAGCAGCTCGGGGAGCTCCTATAATTCACCCCTCCACTTT,CASSSGSSYNSPLHF
few,TRBJ1-1,14,TRBV27,TRBD1,TGTGCCAGCAGTCCCCGACAGGGGCACACTGAAGCTTTCTTT,CASSPRQGHTEAFF
.,TRBJ1-6,15,TRBV7-2,.,TGTGCCAGCAGCCAGACCGGGACTGATGATTCACCCCTCCACTTT,CASSQTGTDDSPLHF
.,TRBJ2-1,16,TRBV7-2,TRBD2,TGTGCCAGCAGCTCCCCCGAGCGGGGGGAAAATAATGAGCAGTTCTTC,CASSSPERGENNEQFF
many,TRBJ2-2,15,TRBV18,.,TGTGCCAGCTCACGAGGGACTGCTAACACCGGGGAGCTGTTTTTT,CASSRGTANTGELFF
few,TRBJ1-5,16,TRBV19,.,TGTGCCAGTAGTAGGGGACGAGAGTATAGCAATCAGCCCCAGCATTTT,CASSRGREYSNQPQHF